A selection of T cell receptor beta chains follows, all from one sample in a study of identical twins. One entry per CDR3 protein, called by TCRdb with MiXCR from the 5' RACE reads. The data show about 340,000 distinct CDR3 sequences, 12% seen once. The data also belong to a second study, concerning yellow fever vaccine responses in identical twins.

Sequencing was carried out using CD8+ T cells sorted from blood. These receptor sequences come from a woman aged 18-30 years in good health. Each CDR3 is given without its conserved first and last residue.

V gene: TRBV14
CDR3 protein: ASSQEPARSPYEQY

V gene: TRBV20-1
CDR3 protein: SARDRETRGAWGENIQY

V gene: TRBV7-2
CDR3 protein: ASSTWTDPQETQY

V gene: TRBV9
CDR3 protein: ASSVSPTLEGSYEQY

V gene: TRBV15
CDR3 protein: ATSRDLGHLNTEAF

V gene: TRBV28
CDR3 protein: ASTVRFAGQETQY

V gene: TRBV3-1
CDR3 protein: ASSQDPPRAFTDTQY

V gene: TRBV27
CDR3 protein: ASRTSGSRNEQY

V gene: TRBV18
CDR3 protein: ASSPRTPQAAEAF

V gene: TRBV7-9
CDR3 protein: ASSTGPDEQY

V gene: TRBV11-1
CDR3 protein: ASSPRQGVKSGELF

V gene: TRBV12-3/TRBV12-4
CDR3 protein: ASSSGELF

V gene: TRBV20-1
CDR3 protein: SARDQGSESNEQF

V gene: TRBV28
CDR3 protein: ASNPSWQGDTEAF

V gene: TRBV5-5
CDR3 protein: ASSLGDATYEQY

V gene: TRBV19
CDR3 protein: ASSPRGDGELF

V gene: TRBV4-1
CDR3 protein: ASSQGPWVQATEAF

V gene: TRBV24-1
CDR3 protein: ATSDLRQDTDTQY

V gene: TRBV5-1
CDR3 protein: ASSLALGRSTGELF

V gene: TRBV3-1
CDR3 protein: ASSQEPGGELDTQY

V gene: TRBV5-6
CDR3 protein: ASTSKVSINYGYT

V gene: TRBV15
CDR3 protein: ATSRPPETQY

V gene: TRBV7-9
CDR3 protein: ASSFYLAGEGEQF

V gene: TRBV29-1
CDR3 protein: SVGTSGTQY

V gene: TRBV27
CDR3 protein: ASSLYQGSNQPQH

V gene: TRBV20-1
CDR3 protein: SAPGGSFSYNEQF

V gene: TRBV6-5
CDR3 protein: ASSYFPGTVKDEQF

V gene: TRBV14
CDR3 protein: ASSVGMGIYGYT

V gene: TRBV6-5
CDR3 protein: ASSYSAFGRSSYEQY

V gene: TRBV12-3/TRBV12-4
CDR3 protein: ASSLHGLGNYGYT

V gene: TRBV24-1
CDR3 protein: ATSGQPGHSTDTQY

V gene: TRBV28
CDR3 protein: ASSSEQTRNIQY

V gene: TRBV5-1
CDR3 protein: ASSLDLRDRGFYGYT

V gene: TRBV6-1
CDR3 protein: ASRPEISNQPQH

V gene: TRBV11-1
CDR3 protein: ASSPSGTSGTGNRETQY

V gene: TRBV6-1
CDR3 protein: ASSENWGGIEAF

V gene: TRBV7-9
CDR3 protein: ASSFRTGETEAF

V gene: TRBV12-3/TRBV12-4
CDR3 protein: ASSLGQGTYNEQF

V gene: TRBV28
CDR3 protein: ASSFSPGGTDTQY

V gene: TRBV5-5
CDR3 protein: ASNIGASVNGYGYT

V gene: TRBV4-1
CDR3 protein: ASSVHLTSAQETQY

V gene: TRBV7-9
CDR3 protein: ASSLGAVPQH

V gene: TRBV20-1
CDR3 protein: SALPGQNSPYEQY

V gene: TRBV19
CDR3 protein: ASSITSGSHEQY

V gene: TRBV12-3/TRBV12-4
CDR3 protein: ASSFGLAVTSTDTQY

V gene: TRBV5-5
CDR3 protein: ASSLAGDRGWFYGYT

V gene: TRBV27
CDR3 protein: ASSLWSFDEQF

V gene: TRBV7-4
CDR3 protein: ASSRWRQGASEAF

V gene: TRBV7-9
CDR3 protein: ASSADRGWDTEAF

V gene: TRBV12-3/TRBV12-4
CDR3 protein: ASSGTGSADTQY

V gene: TRBV29-1
CDR3 protein: SVDDPNRISYNEQF

V gene: TRBV5-1
CDR3 protein: ASSDRRNTGELF

V gene: TRBV9
CDR3 protein: ASSVEGDGYEQY

V gene: TRBV7-9
CDR3 protein: ASSSTTTYEQY

V gene: TRBV29-1
CDR3 protein: SVEGLAGSYNEQF